The entry below gives a single T cell receptor (beta chain) sequence along with its context. The antigen remains unidentified. Other DNA sequences in this specimen translate into the identical CDR3. These data come from a study of shared clonotypes between healthy human individuals. Overall study results and limits: Incompleteness in sorted-subset sequencing, despite large depth, was shown by rarefaction.

CD8 cells regarded as naive lacked CD45RO, were positively chosen for CCR7, and omitted terminally differentiated effector memory CD45RA+ cells. V lost 0 bases and J 6 bases, leaving 8 bases between the germline ends. This CDR3 has 14 residues. Germline V gene data show CDR1 as LNHNV and CDR2 as YYDKDF (reference sequence). Deep-level settings were used for running the assay. The authors' processing: Junction-only immunoSEQ data arrived without quality scores, meaning filtering differed. Assay: immunoSEQ multiplex PCR; the TCRdb copy retains only in-frame clones and omits some. V, J and clone size were drawn from that table, and D and trimming were deduced from the DNA. The data contain about 580,000 clones, nearly 98% of them singletons.

This sequence joins TRBV15 and TRBJ2-2, with D perhaps TRBD1 (5 bases). The source material was naive CD8+ T cells sorted from blood. The sequence was collected from a man under 40 in good health. For the CDR3, the DNA is TGTGCCACCAGCAGAGATCAGGGATCCGGGGAGCTGTTTTTT. Amino acids: CATSRDQGSGELFF.